Listed here are 12 T cell receptor beta chains from one sample, sequenced in a study of technical replicates of blood from a few donors. Profiled with immunoSEQ multiplex PCR; TCRdb holds only in-frame clones, not every one. The table lists 76,000 or so clones, more than 85% of them singletons, with 0.25% in the top ten. Sequenced: T cells isolated from PBMCs. These receptors all come from a human donor in good health.

The rearrangement joins TRBV9 to TRBJ1-2, with D maybe TRBD1 (5 bases). Trimming removed 6 bases at V and 4 bases at J, with 10 bases between. The CDR3 runs to 12 residues. The germline V gene has CDR1 SGDLS and CDR2 YYNGEE. The CDR3 nucleotides are TGTGCCAGCAACAGACAGACCTATGGCTACACCTTC. This sequence encodes CASNRQTYGYTF. Together with reference TRBV9 and TRBJ1-2, the CDR3 gives the full variable domain: DSGVTQTPKHLITATGQRVTLRCSPRSGDLSVYWYQQSLDQGLQFLIQYYNGEERAKGNILERFSAQQFPDLHSELNLSSLELGDSALYFCASNRQTYGYTFGSGTRLTVV.

A single count supports this clone. The V call is TRBV19, the J call TRBJ2-5, with D possibly matching TRBD2 (6 bases). V was pared by 7 bases and J by 2 bases, with 17 bases between. Germline CDR1 and CDR2: LNHDA and SQIVND (reference sequence). The CDR3 contains 15 residues. The CDR3 DNA is TGTGCCAGTAAGGGGCTAGCGACAAGACAAGAGACCCAGTACTTC. Protein: CASKGLATRQETQYF. Combining the CDR3 with reference TRBV19 and TRBJ2-5 gives the whole variable domain DGGITQSPKYLFRKEGQNVTLSCEQNLNHDAMYWYRQDPGQGLRLIYYSQIVNDFQKGDIAEGYSVSREKKESFPLTVTSAQKNPTAFYLCASKGLATRQETQYFGPGTRLLVL.

The DNA for the CDR3 is TGTGCCAGCAGTCCTTACGGACAGTACAATCAGCCCCAGCATTTT. The encoded protein is CASSPYGQYNQPQHF. V is TRBV6-1 and J is TRBJ1-5; D might be TRBD1 (6 bases). Germline CDR1 reads MNHNS; CDR2 reads SASEGT. Trimming cost V 5 bases and J 3 bases, with 14 bases left between them. The CDR3 covers 15 residues.

This chain connects TRBV25-1 to TRBJ1-1; 8 bases are shared with TRBD1. With 9 bases clipped from V and 0 bases from J, the junction kept 6 bases outside the gene matches. CDR3 length: 14 residues. CDR1 and CDR2 from the germline V gene are MGHDK and SYGVNS. CDR3 sequence reads: CASEQGGMNTEAFF. CDR3 nucleotides: TGTGCCAGTGAACAGGGGGGGATGAACACTGAAGCTTTCTTT. The full variable domain, completed using reference TRBV25-1 and TRBJ1-1, is EADIYQTPRYLVIGTGKKITLECSQTMGHDKMYWYQQDPGMELHLIHYSYGVNSTEKGDLSSESTVSRIRTEHFPLTLESARPSHTSQYLCASEQGGMNTEAFFGQGTRLTVV.

V usage is TRBV6-1 and J usage is TRBJ1-1; a weak D match, TRBD1 (5 bases). CDR1 and CDR2 (germline): MNHNS, SASEGT. This CDR3 contains 15 residues. Trimming left V 7 bases short and J 0 bases short, with 15 bases between. The CDR3 DNA reads as TGTGCCAGCATTGGCCCGCGACAGATGAACACTGAAGCTTTCTTT. Its protein product is CASIGPRQMNTEAFF.

The chain uses TRBV5-1 and TRBJ2-2, with D unresolved. The CDR3 runs 14 residues. CDR1 and CDR2 (germline): SGHRS, YFSETQ. Between the trimmed V and J ends, which lost 1 base and 4 bases, there was a span of 8 bases. The CDR3 sequence: CASSLTSLTGELFF. The CDR3 DNA sequence: TGCGCCAGCAGCTTGACCAGTCTCACCGGGGAGCTGTTTTTT.

The V gene is TRBV7-8, the J gene TRBJ2-3, with TRBD1 matching 9 bases. After removal of 3 bases from V and 2 bases from J, the junction contained 6 bases not matched to a gene. The CDR3 covers 16 residues. Germline loops: CDR1 SGHVS, CDR2 FQNEAQ. As DNA, the CDR3 is TGTGCCAGCAGCTTGGGGGACAGGGTTTACACAGATACGCAGTATTTT. This gives the protein CASSLGDRVYTDTQYF.

The V gene is TRBV7-2, the J gene TRBJ2-1; the D gene is possibly TRBD1 (5 bases). From germline, CDR1 is SGHTA and CDR2 FQGNSA. Deletions cut 2 bases from V and 4 bases from J, with 21 bases between. This CDR3 has 18 residues. This chain's CDR3 is CASSLRGTGPTLYNEQFF. The CDR3, as DNA: TGTGCCAGCAGCTTAAGGGGTACCGGACCTACATTATACAATGAGCAGTTCTTC.

CDR3 bases: TGCGCCAGCAGCCAGGGGGGGGGAGATACGCAGTATTTT. Encoded protein: CASSQGGGDTQYF. V gene TRBV4-1 combines with J gene TRBJ2-3; 7 bases fit TRBD2. The germline gives CDR1 MGHRA, CDR2 YSYEKL. The junction had 2 bases not matched to a gene; V was cut back by 3 bases and J by 5 bases. The length of the CDR3 is 13 residues.

This chain uses TRBV15 with TRBJ2-1, with D possibly TRBD1 on 5 matching bases. Trimming removed 3 bases at V and 0 bases at J, with 21 bases between. The CDR3 consists of 19 residues. Germline assignment: CDR1 LNHNV and CDR2 YYDKDF (reference sequence). CDR3 amino acids: CATSSSPRARAISYNEQFF. CDR3 nucleotides: TGTGCCACCAGCAGTTCCCCTAGGGCCAGGGCAATCTCCTACAATGAGCAGTTCTTC.

This chain uses TRBV19 with TRBJ2-3; D remains unclear. The length of the CDR3 is 13 residues. Germline CDR1 LNHDA, CDR2 SQIVND (reference sequence). V lost 9 bases and J 4 bases, leaving 14 bases between the germline ends. The CDR3 is CASRTPASDTQYF. CDR3 DNA sequence: TGTGCCAGCAGAACCCCTGCTTCAGATACGCAGTATTTT.

The genes are TRBV7-9 and TRBJ1-1, with 8 bases matching TRBD1. The CDR3 sequence is 14 residues long. V dropped 1 base and J dropped 11; count of bases not matched to a gene: 9. Germline-derived CDR1 and CDR2 are SEHNR and FQNEAQ (reference sequence). The CDR3: CASSLGTGSFGAFF. CDR3 nucleotide sequence: TGTGCCAGCAGCTTAGGGACAGGGAGTTTTGGGGCTTTCTTT.